These 21 T cell receptor beta chains share one sample of origin, sequenced in a study of blood T cell repertoires in COVID-19. Using immunoSEQ multiplex PCR, the repertoire was profiled, and TCRdb retains in-frame clones only, with some absent. This sample has about 210,000 clones; around 85% occur once, and the top ten carry 3.8%. Sequencing input: PBMCs or T cells enriched from blood (not recorded which). Receptors originate from a woman aged 40 to 50 with acute COVID-19.

The chain joins TRBV7-9 to TRBJ2-1; 11 bases map to TRBD2. CDR3 size: 16 residues. Germline V gene data show CDR1 as SEHNR and CDR2 as FQNEAQ (reference sequence). Losses at the gene ends were 5 bases for V and 10 bases for J; bases not matched to a gene: 13. The CDR3 is CASSQSSGRASGEQFF. CDR3 bases: TGTGCCAGCAGCCAAAGTAGCGGGAGGGCCTCGGGAGAGCAGTTCTTC.

The V call is TRBV11-2, the J call TRBJ2-3; TRBD1 might be the D (7 bases). V shed 1 base and J shed 2 bases, with 13 bases lying between them. Germline CDR1 and CDR2: SGHAT and FQNNGV. The CDR3 has 16 amino acids. The chain's CDR3 is CASSLVGGGSTDTQYF. As DNA, the CDR3 is TGTGCCAGCAGCTTAGTTGGAGGGGGCTCCACAGATACGCAGTATTTT.

This chain links TRBV4-3 with TRBJ2-1, with a possible D match to TRBD2 (6 bases). CDR3 size: 16 residues. Per the germline V gene, CDR1 is LGHNA and CDR2 is YSLEER. V lost 2 bases and J 0 bases, leaving 11 bases between the germline ends. The CDR3 sequence: CASSQSLADSYNEQFF. CDR3 DNA: TGCGCCAGCAGCCAATCACTAGCCGACTCCTACAATGAGCAGTTCTTC.

This chain links TRBV11-2 with TRBJ2-2; TRBD2 agrees at 8 bases. Germline V gene data show CDR1 as SGHAT and CDR2 as FQNNGV. J gave up 1 base and V 4 bases, and 14 bases lay outside the gene matches. The length of the CDR3 is 19 residues. The CDR3 here is CASSSWEGGRPQNTGELFF. In nucleotides, the CDR3 is TGTGCCAGCAGCTCTTGGGAAGGCGGGAGGCCCCAGAACACCGGGGAGCTGTTTTTT.

The chain recombines TRBV19 with TRBJ2-1; D may be TRBD2 (6 bases). Germline V CDR1 and CDR2: LNHDA, SQIVND (reference sequence). Trimming stripped 7 bases from V and 0 bases from J, with 16 bases between. The CDR3 is 16 residues long. The DNA of the CDR3 is TGTGCCAGTAACCACGGCGGGACGTACTCCTACAATGAGCAGTTCTTC. Translation gives CASNHGGTYSYNEQFF.

The chain uses TRBV27 and TRBJ2-1, with a possible D match to TRBD2 (6 bases). The germline V and J ends were trimmed by 6 bases and 5 bases, with 14 bases remaining between them. CDR1 and CDR2 (germline): MNHEY, SMNVEV (reference sequence). The CDR3 totals 14 residues. CDR3 bases: TGTGCCAGCAGCCCAAGCGGGTATGACAATGAGCAGTTCTTC. It is translated as CASSPSGYDNEQFF.

The chain combines TRBV29-1 with TRBJ2-7; TRBD1 agrees at 8 bases. This CDR3 region has 16 residues. With V trimmed by 0 bases and J by 3 bases, 10 bases remained unmatched. Germline V gene sequence: CDR1 SQVTM, CDR2 ANQGSEA. CDR3 residues: CSVEDRGPGGIYEQYF. The CDR3 DNA sequence: TGCAGCGTTGAAGATCGCGGGCCAGGGGGCATCTACGAGCAGTACTTC.

The chain recombines TRBV9 with TRBJ1-1; the D is unclear. Germline CDR1 reads SGDLS; CDR2 reads YYNGEE. Deletions cut 0 bases from V and 3 bases from J, with 12 bases between. CDR3 length: 15 residues. Here the CDR3 reads CASSVVRGSDTEAFF. The DNA of the CDR3 is TGTGCCAGCAGCGTAGTTCGGGGTAGTGACACTGAAGCTTTCTTT.

V usage is TRBV12-3 or TRBV12-4 and J usage is TRBJ1-2; no definite D call. CDR3 length: 11 amino acids. Trimming left V 3 bases short and J 7 bases short, with 6 bases between. In DNA, the CDR3 is TGTGCCAGCAGTTTCGGGTCTGGCTACACCTTC. Amino acids: CASSFGSGYTF.

This clone was seen a handful of times. The rearrangement uses TRBV4-2 and TRBJ2-3; TRBD2 matches 11 bases. The CDR3 covers 15 residues. J was trimmed by 6 bases and V by 3 bases; bases with no gene match: 5. Germline assignment: CDR1 LGHNA and CDR2 YNFKEQ. The CDR3 here is CASSQTSGTVDTQYF. For the CDR3, the DNA is TGTGCCAGCAGCCAGACTAGCGGGACGGTTGATACGCAGTATTTT.

The gene calls are TRBV9 and TRBJ2-1, with 8 bases identical to TRBD2. The CDR3 loop spans 15 amino acids. The germline CDR1 and CDR2 sequences are SGDLS and YYNGEE. Trimming cost V 0 bases and J 6 bases; bases outside gene matches: 5. CDR3 protein: CASSVELAGTNEQFF. The CDR3 coding sequence is TGTGCCAGCAGCGTAGAATTAGCGGGGACCAATGAGCAGTTCTTC.

In its sample, this clone was seen many times. The chain has TRBV7-3 and TRBJ1-6; weak D call: TRBD1 (6 bases). Trimming cost V 6 bases and J 10 bases, with 16 bases left between them. Germline CDR1 SGHTA, CDR2 FQGTGA. The CDR3 covers 14 residues. CDR3 nucleotides: TGTGCCAGCAGAGCCCCAGGGGAGAAGTCACCCCTCCACTTT. Translation: CASRAPGEKSPLHF.

The V and J genes are TRBV25-1 and TRBJ1-1; possibly TRBD1 for D (5 bases). The CDR3 runs to 14 residues. CDR1 is MGHDK, CDR2 SYGVNS, per germline. V shed 5 bases and J shed 0 bases, with 10 bases lying between them. The CDR3 bases are TGTGCCAGCAGTCTGCAGGGTATGAACACTGAAGCTTTCTTT. Translated, it gives CASSLQGMNTEAFF.

This clone has just a few counts. The rearrangement links TRBV12-5 to TRBJ2-7; 7 nucleotides agree with TRBD2. This CDR3 comprises 15 residues. Germline V CDR1 and CDR2: LGHNT, FRNRAP. J gave up 4 bases and V 1 base, and 7 bases lay outside the gene matches. CDR3 residues: CASGLGTRGAYEQYF. DNA of the CDR3: TGTGCTAGTGGTTTGGGGACTAGAGGGGCATACGAGCAGTACTTC.

This clone turned up a few times. The V call is TRBV7-8, the J call TRBJ1-1; D may be TRBD1 (6 bases). Germline assignment: CDR1 SGHVS and CDR2 FQNEAQ. Trimming took off 5 bases at V and 4 bases at J, with 14 bases between the two ends. This CDR3 contains 14 residues. CDR3 residues: CASSLQGRVTEAFF. CDR3 nucleotide sequence: TGTGCCAGCAGCCTTCAGGGGAGGGTCACTGAAGCTTTCTTT.

The genes are TRBV28 and TRBJ1-6, with 9 bases aligning to TRBD1. The CDR3 spans 15 residues. From germline, CDR1 is MDHEN and CDR2 SYDVKM. V gave up 5 bases and J gave up 7 bases; unmatched junction bases: 6. The CDR3 sequence: CASSRPDRGNSPLHF. The CDR3 nucleotides read TGTGCCAGCAGTCGACCAGACAGGGGGAATTCACCCCTCCACTTT.

The J gene is TRBJ2-5, the V gene TRBV19, with TRBD2 as a possible D gene (6 bases). The CDR3 consists of 14 residues. Germline CDR1 reads LNHDA; CDR2 reads SQIVND (reference sequence). The V end was cut by 9 bases, the J end by 0 bases, with 14 bases between. The CDR3 coding sequence is TGTGCCAGCGAAGCGGGCTCCAACCAAGAGACCCAGTACTTC. Its translation: CASEAGSNQETQYF.

V gene TRBV18 combines with J gene TRBJ2-5, with D uncertain. Trimming stripped 3 bases from V and 0 bases from J, with 11 bases between. Germline lookup yields CDR1 KGHSH and CDR2 LQKENI. This CDR3 spans 15 amino acids. The CDR3 reads CASSPPFLYQETQYF. The CDR3 DNA reads as TGTGCCAGCTCACCCCCCTTCCTGTACCAAGAGACCCAGTACTTC.

This chain joins TRBV6-5 and TRBJ2-7; perhaps TRBD2 as D (5 bases). The CDR3 consists of 12 residues. Per the germline V gene, CDR1 is MNHEY and CDR2 is SVGAGI. CDR3 protein: CATGLRTGEQYF. DNA for the CDR3: TGTGCAACGGGCCTCAGAACGGGAGAGCAGTACTTC.

CDR3: CASSQATGVNEQFF. The DNA of the CDR3 is TGTGCCAGCAGCCAAGCCACAGGGGTGAATGAGCAGTTCTTC. This sequence joins TRBV3-1 (or the pseudogene TRBV3-2) and TRBJ2-1; 7 bases match TRBD1. Germline V gives CDR1 LGHDT, CDR2 YNNKEL (reference sequence). The ends lost 1 base at V and 7 bases at J; junction bases unmatched: 4. This CDR3 spans 14 amino acids.

The CDR3 loop reads CASSRGGTNTEAFF. CDR3 bases: TGTGCCAGCAGCCGAGGCGGGACGAACACTGAAGCTTTCTTT. The chain links TRBV3-1 (or the pseudogene TRBV3-2) to TRBJ1-1, with a weak D call TRBD1 (5 bases). Germline values: CDR1 LGHDT, CDR2 YNNKEL (reference sequence). V was clipped by 4 bases and J by 1 base, with 10 bases between them. The CDR3 extends over 14 amino acids.